The TCR beta chain described here comes from a study of T-cell reconstitution after alpha-beta-depleted transplantation in children (dated by TCRdb to 2016 to 2018). Background on the whole study: The study quantitatively tracked T-cell immune reconstitution after TCRalphabeta/CD19-depleted allogeneic hematopoietic cell transplantation in children using TCR repertoire profiling.

This clonotype was counted ten times or more. This clone's antigen is unknown. Base qualities are not provided; no much larger clone lies one nucleotide away. The germline V gene specifies SGHRS as CDR1 and YFSETQ as CDR2. V is cut by 2 bases and J by 4 bases, and the space between the germline ends is 10 bases. The CDR3 goes from the cysteine to the phenylalanine over 14 residues. The retained sequence is limited to the CDR3, 42 bases, with the frame set at the first base. The receptor library was made with PCR. The instrument was an Illumina HiSeq 2500. TCR library preparation used molecular barcoding, with unique molecular identifiers applied to normalize quantification of the TCRbeta repertoire. The raw public reads went through TCRdb reprocessing: fastp at Q25, MiXCR clone calling, in-frame beta chains kept. All rows with the same CDR3 protein become a single entry with the most common DNA and genes. The sample table lists under 300,000 distinct CDR3 sequences, about 8.8% of them with a count of one. The ten biggest clones cover about 5% of the sample.

This receptor was obtained from a human donor who donated a stem cell graft to a child with SCID. The sequenced sample was PBMCs from the stem cell graft donor, obtained from the stem cell graft. The chain is assembled from TRBV5-1 and TRBJ2-1; no D gene is confidently identified. This receptor has the CDR3 CASSLFSVYNEQFF. The DNA is TGCGCCAGCAGCTTATTTTCAGTATACAATGAGCAGTTCTTC.